This TCR beta chain emerged from a study of CD8+ T cells in alopecia areata. Study-level background: Oral tofacitinib (5 to 10 mg twice daily) was administered to treated patients. Whole-study findings and limits: Higher clonality and more expanded CD8+ clones appeared in lesional than normal scalp.

Treatment described: oral pan-JAK inhibitor, 5-10 mg twice daily. Regarding this clone: Antigen unknown.

Losses at the gene ends were 5 bases for V and 9 bases for J; bases not matched to a gene: 10. CDR1 MNHEY and CDR2 SMNVEV come from the germline V gene (reference sequence). This CDR3 region has 14 residues. RNA extraction and reverse transcription yielded cDNA as sequencing template. Measured with immunoSEQ multiplex PCR; TCRdb has only the in-frame clones, and not every one. This table has approximately 210,000 clones, 60% appearing once. The chain employs TRBV27 and TRBJ1-1; 9 bases match TRBD1. The receptor's source is a human donor with alopecia areata. The sequencing here drew on CD4+ T cells sorted from blood, taken at week 24, from a patient treated with tofacitinib. The CDR3 DNA is TGTGCCAGCAGTCCCGGACAGGGGAGGACTCAAGCTTTCTTT. It translates to CASSPGQGRTQAFF.